This TCR beta chain was sequenced for a study of T cell responses to AZD1222 COVID-19 vaccine. The wider study: It was second doses at about 4 or about 12 weeks that were pooled. Points from the study as a whole: Spike-wide vaccine-associated CD4 TCRs dominated at 160-218 and 743-854. Mostly white British, mostly female donors; authors suggested clonal diversity may be underestimated. Nearly half of spike-specific TCRs reportedly target variant regions that are unmutated in the B.1.351 and B.1.1.7 variants.

The CDR3 has 15 amino acids. Per germline, CDR1 SEHNR and CDR2 FQNEAQ (reference sequence). Trimming stripped 4 bases from V and 6 bases from J, with 19 bases between. The assay was immunoSEQ multiplex PCR, and TCRdb's table has in-frame clones only and misses some. The sample shows under 150,000 clones, around 91% of them seen only once. Comments on this clone: The antigen is undetermined.

The sequenced sample was peripheral blood, obtained on day 0 of AZD1222 vaccination. The sequence was collected from an adult in good health. This chain joins TRBV7-9 and TRBJ2-7; D is unresolved. CDR3 sequence (DNA): TGTGCCAGCAGCTCTAGGACGGGCAGTTTAGGCGAGCAGTACTTC. Translated, it gives CASSSRTGSLGEQYF.